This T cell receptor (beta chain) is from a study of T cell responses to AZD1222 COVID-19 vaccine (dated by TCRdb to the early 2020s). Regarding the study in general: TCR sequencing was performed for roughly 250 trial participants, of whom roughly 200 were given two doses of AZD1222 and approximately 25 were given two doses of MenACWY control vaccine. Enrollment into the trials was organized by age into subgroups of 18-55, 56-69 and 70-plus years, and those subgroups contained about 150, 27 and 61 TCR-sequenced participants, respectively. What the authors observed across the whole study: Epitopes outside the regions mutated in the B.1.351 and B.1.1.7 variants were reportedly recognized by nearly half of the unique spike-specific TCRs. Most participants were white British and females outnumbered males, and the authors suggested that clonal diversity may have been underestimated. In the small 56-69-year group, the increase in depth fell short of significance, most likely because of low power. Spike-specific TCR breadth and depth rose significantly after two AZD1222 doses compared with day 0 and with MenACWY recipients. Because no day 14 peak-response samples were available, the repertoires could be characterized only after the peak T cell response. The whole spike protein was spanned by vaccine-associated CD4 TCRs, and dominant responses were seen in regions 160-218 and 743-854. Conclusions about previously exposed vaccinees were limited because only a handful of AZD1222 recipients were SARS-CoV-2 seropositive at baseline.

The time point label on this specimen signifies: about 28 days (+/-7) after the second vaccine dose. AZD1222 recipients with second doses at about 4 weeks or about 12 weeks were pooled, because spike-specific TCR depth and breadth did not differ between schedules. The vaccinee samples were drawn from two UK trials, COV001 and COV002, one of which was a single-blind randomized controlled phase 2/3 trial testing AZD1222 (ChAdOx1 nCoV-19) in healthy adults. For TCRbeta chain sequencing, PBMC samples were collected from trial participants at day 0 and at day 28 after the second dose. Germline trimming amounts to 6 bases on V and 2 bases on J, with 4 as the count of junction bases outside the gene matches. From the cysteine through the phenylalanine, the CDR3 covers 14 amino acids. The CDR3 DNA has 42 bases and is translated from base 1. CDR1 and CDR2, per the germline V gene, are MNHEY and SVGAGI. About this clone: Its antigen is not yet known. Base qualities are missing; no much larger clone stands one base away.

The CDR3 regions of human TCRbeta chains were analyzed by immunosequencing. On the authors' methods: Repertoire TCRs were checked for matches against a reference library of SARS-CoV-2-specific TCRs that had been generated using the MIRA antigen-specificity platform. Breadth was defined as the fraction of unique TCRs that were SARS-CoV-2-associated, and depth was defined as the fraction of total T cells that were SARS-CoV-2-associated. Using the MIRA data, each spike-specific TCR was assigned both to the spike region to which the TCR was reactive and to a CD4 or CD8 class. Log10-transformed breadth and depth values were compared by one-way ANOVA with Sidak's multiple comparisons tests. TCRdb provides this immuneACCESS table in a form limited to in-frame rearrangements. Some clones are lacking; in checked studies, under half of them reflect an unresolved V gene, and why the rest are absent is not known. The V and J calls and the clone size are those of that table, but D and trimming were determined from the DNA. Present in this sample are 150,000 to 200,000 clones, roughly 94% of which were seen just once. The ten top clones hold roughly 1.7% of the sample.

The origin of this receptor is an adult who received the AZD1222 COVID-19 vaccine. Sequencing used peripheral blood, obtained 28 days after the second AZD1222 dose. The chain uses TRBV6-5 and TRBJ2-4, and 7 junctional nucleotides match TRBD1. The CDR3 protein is CASRGGSPKNIQYF. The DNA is TGTGCCAGCAGAGGGGGCTCCCCCAAAAACATTCAGTACTTC.